A selection of T cell receptor beta chains follows, all from one sample in a study of regulatory T cells in long-lasting Graves disease. TCRdb called the multiplex PCR reads again in MiXCR, with one record for every CDR3 protein. The data show some 400,000 distinct CDR3 sequences, with 15% seen just once and roughly 17% held by the top ten. These same data were also listed under a study on T cells in Graves' hyperthyroidism and ophthalmopathy.

The material sequenced was peripheral blood mononuclear cells (PBMCs), taken at new diagnosis, from a patient treated with antithyroid drugs. All receptors derive from a woman aged 30 to 39 with Graves disease. Both conserved end residues are part of each CDR3. D genes are given only for firm matches. Clone size is shown for a subset of rows, as once, few, many or a class of expanded clone.

j_call v_call d_call clone_size cdr3_nt cdr3_aa
TRBJ2-7 TRBV5-1 . many TGCGCCAGCAGCTTGGCCTACAGCTACGAGCAGTACTTC CASSLAYSYEQYF
TRBJ2-7 TRBV18 . many TGTGCCAGCTCACCAGCGCCGGTGGACGAGCAGTACTTC CASSPAPVDEQYF
TRBJ2-5 TRBV29-1 . few TGCAGCGTTGAGGGGGGGCCCGAGACCCAGTACTTC CSVEGGPETQYF
TRBJ2-3 TRBV29-1 . . TGCAGCGTTGTTGGGCGGGACGGCATAGCACGCCAGTATTTT CSVVGRDGIARQYF
TRBJ1-2 TRBV19 . . TGTGCCAGTAGTATTTCGGCAGGGCCCCCTGGTGATGGCTACACCTTC CASSISAGPPGDGYTF
TRBJ2-2 TRBV18 . many TGTGCCAGCTCACCGGGACCTCACAGGGAGCTGTTTTTT CASSPGPHRELFF
TRBJ2-7 TRBV11-2 . many TGTGCCAGCAGCTTAACACAGCTCTCCTACGAGCAGTACTTC CASSLTQLSYEQYF
TRBJ2-1 TRBV11-3 . many TGTGCCAGCAGCACCCGACTAGGAGGCTCCTACAATGAGCAGTTCTTC CASSTRLGGSYNEQFF
TRBJ1-5 TRBV3-1 . many TGTGCCAGCAGCCAAGACCCGATAGGGTCTGATCAGCCCCAGCATTTT CASSQDPIGSDQPQHF
TRBJ2-1 TRBV20-1 TRBD2 many TGCAGTGTTACTAGTCCCAGACTAGCCGCAGATGAGCAGTTCTTC CSVTSPRLAADEQFF
TRBJ2-1 TRBV5-4 TRBD2 many TGTGCCAGCAGCCCATCGACTAGCGGGAGCTACGGAAAAATGGGTGAGCAGTTCTTC CASSPSTSGSYGKMGEQFF
TRBJ1-2 TRBV9 TRBD1 few TGTGCCAGCTCAGGGGGCACTTTTTACTATGGCTACACCTTC CASSGGTFYYGYTF
TRBJ2-3 TRBV20-1 TRBD2 many TGCAGTGCTAGAGTTTGGCTAGCGGGAAGCACAGATACGCAGTATTTT CSARVWLAGSTDTQYF
TRBJ1-3 TRBV2 . many TGTGCCAGCAGCGAATATTCTGGAAACACCATATATTTT CASSEYSGNTIYF
TRBJ2-1 TRBV4-1 . few TGCGCCAGCAGCCCGGAGGGGGGGCACAACAATGAGCAGTTCTTC CASSPEGGHNNEQFF
TRBJ1-6 TRBV7-9 . . TGTGCCAGCAGCTTAGTGCCTCGAGGGCGTCCTACAACACCCAAGAGCTCCTATAATTCACCCCTCCACTTT CASSLVPRGRPTTPKSSYNSPLHF
TRBJ1-2 TRBV28 . many TGTGCCAGCCTCCGCGCCTATGGCTACACCTTC CASLRAYGYTF
TRBJ1-1 TRBV9 . many TGTGCCAGCAGCGAGGGACACCTCACTGAAGCTTTCTTT CASSEGHLTEAFF
TRBJ2-1 TRBV30 TRBD2 many TGTGCCTGGAAGGAGCTAGCGGGAGACTACAATGAGCAGTTCTTC CAWKELAGDYNEQFF
TRBJ2-7 TRBV11-2 . many TGTGCCAGCAGCTTAGCTCGGGCTTACGAGCAGTACTTC CASSLARAYEQYF
TRBJ2-1 TRBV9 TRBD2 . TGTGCCAGCAGCGTAACCGCGGGGGACAATGAGCAGTTCTTC CASSVTAGDNEQFF
TRBJ2-3 TRBV5-6 TRBD2 . TGTGCCAGCAGCCGCCGGGGAGTAGCGGGGAGCACAGATACGCAGTATTTT CASSRRGVAGSTDTQYF
TRBJ2-7 TRBV11-2 . many TGTGCCAGCAGCTTAGCCCCCGGGTACGAGCAGTACTTC CASSLAPGYEQYF
TRBJ2-7 TRBV28 . many TGTGCCAGCAGTTTCGACAGCCTTGTTGACGAGCAGTACTTC CASSFDSLVDEQYF
TRBJ1-1 TRBV7-2 . . TGTGCCAGCAGCTCTCGGCGCTCGTCGTCGGCTCCTGAAGCTTTCTTT CASSSRRSSSAPEAFF
TRBJ2-7 TRBV19 . . TGTGCCAGTAGCAGGACCAACGGCCCCTCCTACGAGCAGTACTTC CASSRTNGPSYEQYF
TRBJ2-4 TRBV6-5 TRBD1 few TGTGCCAGCAGTTCGACAGGGGGGCTAAGAAACATTCAGTACTTC CASSSTGGLRNIQYF
TRBJ2-5 TRBV29-1 TRBD1 few TGCAGCGTTAAAAGGGACAGCGATTTAACAATCCAAGAGACCCAGTACTTC CSVKRDSDLTIQETQYF
TRBJ2-2 TRBV7-3 TRBD1 many TGTGCCAGCAGCCTGGGACAGGGTCGGGTCGGGGAGCTGTTTTTT CASSLGQGRVGELFF
TRBJ2-5 TRBV5-4 . many TGTGCCAGCAGTCCGGCCCGGGTCCAGGTTAGGGAGACCCAGTACTTC CASSPARVQVRETQYF
TRBJ1-5 TRBV20-1 . many TGCAGTGCTAGAGATCCCGCAGGGATGATCGGTCAGCCCCAGCATTTT CSARDPAGMIGQPQHF
TRBJ2-7 TRBV11-3 TRBD2 many TGTGCCAGCAGCTTAGGGACTAGCCGGTACGAGCAGTACTTC CASSLGTSRYEQYF
TRBJ1-5 TRBV7-8 TRBD1 . TGTGCCAGCACCCCCGGGACAGGGAAAAATCTCCCGGGGGGTCAGCCCCAGCATTTT CASTPGTGKNLPGGQPQHF
TRBJ2-1 TRBV6-1 . many TGTGCCAGCATATCGGGGCGGGACCCGCAGAATGAGCAGTTCTTC CASISGRDPQNEQFF
TRBJ2-7 TRBV6-5 TRBD2 . TGTGCCAGCAGTTGGGAGGGCGGTGGGTACGAGCAGTACTTC CASSWEGGGYEQYF
TRBJ1-2 TRBV20-1 . . TGCAGTGCGCGGCTACAGACGGACTATGGCTACACCTTC CSARLQTDYGYTF
TRBJ2-5 TRBV19 TRBD2 . TGTGCCAGTTGTAGTGGGCTAGCGGAAGAGACCCAGTACTTC CASCSGLAEETQYF
TRBJ1-1 TRBV2 . many TGTGCCAGCGGGGGTAGGGGGATGGAAGCTTTCTTT CASGGRGMEAFF
TRBJ2-5 TRBV4-1 TRBD2 few TGCGCCAGCACCCCACGCGGGAGTTGGGGGGAGACCCAGTACTTC CASTPRGSWGETQYF
TRBJ1-2 TRBV11-2 . many TGTGCCAGCAGCTTGGGACGGGGCTATGGCTACACCTTC CASSLGRGYGYTF
TRBJ1-1 TRBV11-2 . . TGTGCCAGCAGCTTAGGGCAGGGGTGGGCCTTCTTT CASSLGQGWAFF
TRBJ1-1 TRBV10-3 TRBD1 many TGTGCCATAAAACCGGGACAGGGGGAAACTGAAGCTTTCTTT CAIKPGQGETEAFF
TRBJ2-7 TRBV2 . many TGTGCCAGCCTTGGGGGGAGCTCCTACGAGCAGTACTTC CASLGGSSYEQYF
TRBJ1-3 TRBV19 . . TGTGCCAGTAGCATCTCGACAGACTCTGGAAACACCATATATTTT CASSISTDSGNTIYF
TRBJ1-5 TRBV15 TRBD1 few TGTGCCACCAGCAGAGGGACAGGGGGCGTGAATCAGCCCCAGCATTTT CATSRGTGGVNQPQHF
TRBJ2-1 TRBV7-9 TRBD2 many TGTGCCAGCAGTCAACAAAGCGGGAGGATCCCCTCCTACAATGAGCAGTTCTTC CASSQQSGRIPSYNEQFF
TRBJ1-1 TRBV18 TRBD1 many TGTGCCAGCTCACCGGGACAGGCCGTGGAAGCTTTCTTT CASSPGQAVEAFF
TRBJ2-1 TRBV27 TRBD2 many TGTGCCAGCAGCCCGTTGACTAGCGGGAGGGGCAATGAGCAGTTCTTC CASSPLTSGRGNEQFF
TRBJ2-3 TRBV12-3/TRBV12-4 . . TGTGCCAGCCGCCGTCGGGGAGATACGCAGTATTTT CASRRRGDTQYF